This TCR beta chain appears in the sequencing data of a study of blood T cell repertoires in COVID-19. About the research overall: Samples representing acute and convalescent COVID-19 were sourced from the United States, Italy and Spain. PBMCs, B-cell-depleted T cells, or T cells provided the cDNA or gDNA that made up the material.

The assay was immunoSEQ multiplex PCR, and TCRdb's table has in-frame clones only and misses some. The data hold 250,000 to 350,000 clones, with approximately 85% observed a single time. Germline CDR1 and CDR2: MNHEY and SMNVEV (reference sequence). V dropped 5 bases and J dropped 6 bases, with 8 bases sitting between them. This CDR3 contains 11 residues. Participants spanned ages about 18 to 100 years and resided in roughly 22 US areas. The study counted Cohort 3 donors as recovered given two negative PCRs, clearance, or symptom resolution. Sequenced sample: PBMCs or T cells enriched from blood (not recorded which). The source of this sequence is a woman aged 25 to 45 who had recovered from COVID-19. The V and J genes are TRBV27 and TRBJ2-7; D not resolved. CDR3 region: CASSIRGEQYF. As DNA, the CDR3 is TGTGCCAGCAGTATTCGAGGCGAGCAGTACTTC.